This entry is about one TCR beta chain. This clonotype was seen only a few times. It has no known antigen specificity. Base quality data are lacking; no much larger clone is found one base away. V loses 8 bases of germline sequence and J loses 6 bases, and the interval between the two ends is 10 bases. CDR1 and CDR2 were assigned from the germline V gene (reference sequence) as SEHNR and FQNEAQ. The CDR3 measures 12 amino acids from cysteine to phenylalanine. Just the 36-base CDR3 DNA is kept, in frame starting at base 1. The sample comes from a study of blood T cells in healthy people across ages (dated by TCRdb to the mid-2010s). Study-level background: In model experiments, template switching captured about one uniquely barcoded TCR beta cDNA molecule for every two T cells. Age-related changes in TCR beta repertoire diversity were measured in the study by deep sequencing normalized with unique cDNA molecular identifiers. Using the same blood draw, the study looked at two additional independent replicas of 1 million unique cDNA reads for two donors, one aged 18 to 30 and the other aged 80 or older. The donors were split into four age groups: young (average 16 years), middle-aged (39), aged (about 62) and long-lived (roughly 88). The full study reports these points: Donor CMV infection status was unknown, potentially confounding age-related changes in expanded clonotypes. The long-lived group showed more naive CD4+ T cells, fewer expanded clones and increased TCR diversity than the aged group, suggesting age selection. Conclusive comparison of naive and antigen-experienced compartments was prevented by the profiling of bulk unsorted PBMCs. Estimates of total diversity based on one million sequenced T cells were regarded as lower bounds and as underestimates. Observed TCR beta diversity correlated strongly with the percentage of naive T cells measured by flow cytometry. Observed TCR beta diversity per million T cells fell roughly linearly with age, and a significant reduction was already apparent by age around 40.

Donors were approximately 42 systemically healthy Caucasian individuals from Russia aged roughly 6 to 100 years. Each donor gave 9.5 to 10 milliliters of peripheral blood, drawn into EDTA-treated Vacutainer tubes. Ficoll-Paque density-gradient centrifugation was used to isolate PBMCs, with at least 6.5 million per sample. Total RNA was extracted from PBMCs with Trizol reagent, with at least 6 micrograms obtained per sample. For every donor, flow cytometry on a PBMC aliquot measured the percentage of naive CD45RAhigh/CD27high T cells. Library prep was done by 5' RACE. Sequencing used an Illumina HiSeq 2500. The second PCR ran for about 6 to 12 cycles and used a J-beta primer mix along with a sample-barcoded 5' primer. A unique molecular identifier was introduced onto each TCR beta cDNA molecule by a template-switch 5' adaptor carrying 12 random nucleotides. Each sample yielded at least 2.5 million CDR3-containing paired-end reads. The Mint cDNA synthesis kit, primed by a TRBC-specific oligonucleotide, was used to synthesize first-strand cDNA from all RNA. Following uracil-DNA glycosylase treatment, a first 18-cycle PCR with universal primers M1SS and BC2_uni_R was performed on all cDNA. From the authors' description of their analysis: Normalization of each sample was performed by random selection of 1 million high-quality reads, each carrying a distinct molecular identifier. Instead of being binned into consensus sequences, reads with shared molecular identifiers were discarded. CDR3 identification, clonotype clustering and error correction used MiTCR with a Q25 quality threshold and the strictest error-elimination algorithm. Lower-bound total TCR beta diversity was estimated with a nonparametric unseen species model using Euler transformation. TCRdb cleaned the public reads at Q25 with fastp, built clones with MiXCR and kept in-frame beta chains. All rows with the same CDR3 protein become a single entry with the most common DNA and genes. Clone size and V and J calls follow TCRdb, not the original study. A total of 500,000 to 550,000 distinct CDR3 sequences appear in this sample, 20% to 30% of them only once. The ten most abundant clones make up 8.5% to 9.5% of the sample.

The data were also submitted as part of a second study, on T cells of mothers and their children. The second publication reports: Nine systemically healthy Caucasian individuals, comprising three mothers and their six children, were included as donors. cDNA synthesis used all of the extracted RNA, with roughly 1.5 ug of RNA in each 15 ul reaction. Sample barcodes and 2-4 random nucleotides were added via the M1S primer in the second PCR. Each mother yielded over 10 million TCR beta CDR3 reads and each child some 3 million reads. In both related and unrelated pairs, thymic selection shapes the output of TCR recombination in a similar way, with inherited differences having only a minor effect. Normalized repertoire overlap was always found to be slightly, but never significantly, higher in related mother-child pairs than in unrelated mother-child pairs. No persistent microchimeric T cell clones were found, with a detection sensitivity of 75 to 100 clones per million clonotypes. To look for features that set related mother-child pairs apart from unrelated individuals, the researchers ran deep NGS to compare the TCR beta repertoires of mothers and children. On average, the children were roughly 10 +/- 4 years old, while the mothers were approximately 40 +/- 4 years old. After adapters were ligated using NEBNext reagents, the libraries underwent 100+100 nt paired-end sequencing on an Illumina HiSeq 2000. To prevent cross-contamination, the mother and child libraries were prepared a month apart and were sequenced in separate runs. Between roughly 500,000 and 2,300,000 distinct TCR beta clonotypes were identified per donor. Naive TCR beta clonotypes were estimated from low-frequency clonotypes matched to each donor's FACS-determined naive share, without sorting.

Recombination joined TRBV7-9 with TRBJ2-2; no D gene can be assigned with confidence. The sequenced material came from blood. The source is a boy younger than 18 in good health. The CDR3 region reads CASDLGSGELFF. The DNA is as follows: TGTGCCAGCGACTTGGGCTCCGGGGAGCTGTTTTTT.